The 6 T cell receptor beta chains below come from one sample, sequenced in a study of fetal regulatory T cell absence and autoimmunity. TCRdb's table, derived via immunoSEQ multiplex PCR, lists solely in-frame clones and lacks some. The table includes approximately 94,000 clones, around 72% detected once. Sequenced sample: pancreas tissue. The receptors stem from a male donor with IPEX syndrome.

The chain links TRBV11-2 to TRBJ2-7, with TRBD2 identical over 9 bases. Trimming at V came to 6 bases and at J to 3 bases, leaving 9 bases not matched to a gene. The length of the CDR3 is 15 residues. Germline V gives CDR1 SGHAT, CDR2 FQNNGV. Here the CDR3 reads CASSSPGLAYYEQYF. For the CDR3, the DNA is TGTGCCAGCAGTTCCCCGGGACTAGCTTACTACGAGCAGTACTTC.

The chain uses TRBV7-6 and TRBJ1-5; TRBD1 might be the D (5 bases). Trimming took 3 bases from V and 3 from J, leaving 6 bases between them. The germline gives CDR1 SGHVS, CDR2 FNYEAQ. The CDR3 runs to 13 residues. The CDR3 spells CASSFGHNQPQHF. CDR3 bases: TGTGCCAGCAGCTTCGGACACAATCAGCCCCAGCATTTT.

The chain has TRBV4-2 and TRBJ2-1, with 7 bases lining up with TRBD2. The CDR3 is made up of 15 amino acids. Germline values: CDR1 LGHNA, CDR2 YNFKEQ. With 2 bases clipped from V and 6 bases from J, the junction kept 7 bases outside the gene matches. Written as DNA, the CDR3 is TGTGCCAGCAGCCAACCGCCCCCGGGGGGCAATGAGCAGTTCTTC. The encoded protein is CASSQPPPGGNEQFF.

The chain carries TRBV5-1 and TRBJ2-1; D is possibly TRBD2 (6 bases). Germline CDR1 and CDR2: SGHRS and YFSETQ. The CDR3 is 15 amino acids. V lost 4 bases, J lost 5 bases, and 16 bases lay in between. This CDR3 reads CASSPWGVADNEQFF. CDR3 bases: TGCGCCAGCAGCCCTTGGGGGGTAGCGGACAATGAGCAGTTCTTC.

The chain uses TRBV9 and TRBJ1-1; 8 bases match TRBD1. The V gene end was trimmed by 6 bases and the J gene end by 1 base; junction bases not matched to a gene: 11. The CDR3 has 16 amino acids. The V gene's germline CDR1 is SGDLS and CDR2 YYNGEE. The CDR3: CASNIAPGQANTEAFF. For the CDR3, the DNA is TGTGCCAGCAACATAGCACCGGGACAGGCGAACACTGAAGCTTTCTTT.

The chain couples TRBV29-1 to TRBJ2-3, with 15 positions matching TRBD2. Trimming removed 4 bases from V and 0 bases from J; junction bases left unmatched: 5. The CDR3 length is 17 residues. Per the germline V gene, CDR1 is SQVTM and CDR2 is ANQGSEA. The CDR3 protein is CSVVLGLAGGSTDTQYF. In DNA, the CDR3 is TGCAGCGTTGTTCTCGGACTAGCGGGGGGGAGCACAGATACGCAGTATTTT.